These 10 T cell receptor beta chains came from one sample sequenced in a study of type 1 regulatory T cells. Which antigens these TCRs recognize remains unknown. TCRdb used MiXCR to reprocess the reads, holding one entry per CDR3 protein. The sample carries about 62,000 distinct CDR3 sequences, 62% recorded once. Material for sequencing was cultured non-Tr1 T cells, either the whole culture or a sorted T cell fraction (not recorded which). These receptors came from a human donor in good health.

This chain links TRBV28 with TRBJ1-1; D is perhaps TRBD1 (6 bases). The CDR3 is made up of 17 amino acids. V shed 8 bases and J shed 0 bases, with 22 bases lying between them. Germline values: CDR1 MDHEN, CDR2 SYDVKM. The CDR3 nucleotides read TGTGCCAGCTCCTCATCGCGACAGGCTGGGATGAACACTGAAGCTTTCTTT. Its protein product is CASSSSRQAGMNTEAFF.

This clonotype was recorded once. The genes are TRBV7-9 and TRBJ1-1; no firm D call. The CDR3 is 14 residues long. V dropped 0 bases and J dropped 5 bases, with 10 bases sitting between them. Germline V lookup: CDR1 SEHNR, CDR2 FQNEAQ (reference sequence). CDR3 loop: CASSLASSVTEAFF. In DNA, the CDR3 is TGTGCCAGCAGCTTAGCGAGTTCCGTGACTGAAGCTTTCTTT.

V usage is TRBV20-1 and J usage is TRBJ2-7, with D possibly being TRBD2 (6 bases). Germline loops: CDR1 DFQATT, CDR2 SNEGSKA (reference sequence). Trimming removed 5 bases at V and 6 bases at J, with 17 bases between. The CDR3 has 13 residues. This chain's CDR3 is CSAVHDSGSEQYF. In DNA form, the CDR3 reads TGCAGTGCTGTTCACGATTCCGGGAGCGAGCAGTACTTC.

The V gene is TRBV20-1, the J gene TRBJ2-2, with D tentatively TRBD1 or TRBD2 (5 bases each). The V gene's germline CDR1 is DFQATT and CDR2 SNEGSKA (reference sequence). The V and J ends lost 1 base and 1 base respectively, with 13 bases between them. The CDR3 is 16 residues long. The DNA of the CDR3 is TGCAGTGCTAGAGCGTCCGGGACGGAGAACACCGGGGAGCTGTTTTTT. It specifies CSARASGTENTGELFF.

The chain links TRBV12-3 or TRBV12-4 to TRBJ2-7; D is unclear. V was clipped by 6 bases and J by 2 bases, with 17 bases between them. The CDR3 is 15 amino acids. CDR3: CASSRPQGLAYEQYF. CDR3 DNA: TGTGCCAGCAGCCGGCCGCAAGGGCTCGCCTACGAGCAGTACTTC.

J is TRBJ2-7 and V is TRBV20-1; 10 bases are a match to TRBD2. J was trimmed by 5 bases and V by 0 bases; bases with no gene match: 7. CDR3 length: 15 residues. Looked up from germline, CDR1 is DFQATT and CDR2 is SNEGSKA (reference sequence). Here the CDR3 reads CSARERLAGGHEQYF. CDR3 nucleotide sequence: TGCAGTGCTAGAGAGCGGTTAGCGGGAGGACACGAGCAGTACTTC.

This clonotype occurred a few times. The chain joins TRBV20-1 to TRBJ2-5; D not resolved. Trimming removed 3 bases at V and 3 bases at J, with 5 bases between. The germline V gene encodes CDR1 DFQATT and CDR2 SNEGSKA (reference sequence). CDR3 length equals 11 residues. The CDR3 bases are TGCAGTGCTAGTAACAAAGAGACCCAGTACTTC. This encodes CSASNKETQYF.

The chain joins TRBV12-3 or TRBV12-4 to TRBJ2-1, with D uncertain. CDR3 length equals 13 residues. The germline V and J ends were trimmed by 8 bases and 8 bases, with 16 bases remaining between them. The CDR3 nucleotides read TGTGCCAGCGGTACTACTACATCCGATGAGCAGTTCTTC. Residues: CASGTTTSDEQFF.

This chain joins TRBV20-1 and TRBJ1-1; D is undetermined. The length of the CDR3 is 13 residues. The ends were cut back, 0 bases at V and 1 base at J, with 6 bases in the middle. Germline CDR1 is DFQATT and CDR2 is SNEGSKA (reference sequence). This CDR3 is CSARDSRNTEAFF. In DNA, the CDR3 is TGCAGTGCTAGAGATAGTCGGAACACTGAAGCTTTCTTT.

The V and J genes are TRBV7-3 and TRBJ2-1; 8 bases agree with TRBD2. The CDR3 is made up of 17 amino acids. Per germline, CDR1 SGHTA and CDR2 FQGTGA. V dropped 5 bases and J dropped 7; count of bases not matched to a gene: 16. CDR3 sequence (DNA): TGTGCCAGCAGCCTAAACCCAGCGGGAGCGGGGATAAATGAGCAGTTCTTC. This translates into CASSLNPAGAGINEQFF.